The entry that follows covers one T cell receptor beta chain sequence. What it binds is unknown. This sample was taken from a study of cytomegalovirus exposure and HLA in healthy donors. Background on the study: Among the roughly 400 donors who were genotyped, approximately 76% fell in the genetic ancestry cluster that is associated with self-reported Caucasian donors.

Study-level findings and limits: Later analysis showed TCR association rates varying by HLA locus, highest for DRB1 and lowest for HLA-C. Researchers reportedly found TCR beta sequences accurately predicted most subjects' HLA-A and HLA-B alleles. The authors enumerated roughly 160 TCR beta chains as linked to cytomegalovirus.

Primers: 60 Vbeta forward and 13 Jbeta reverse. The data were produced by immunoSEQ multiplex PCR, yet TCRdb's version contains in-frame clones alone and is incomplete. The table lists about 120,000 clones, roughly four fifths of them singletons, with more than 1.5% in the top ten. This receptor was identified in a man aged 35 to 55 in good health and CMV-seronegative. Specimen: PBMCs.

CDR3 sequence (DNA): TGTGCCAGCAGCTTAGGCCAGGCCCCCTACGAGCAGTACTTC. Protein: CASSLGQAPYEQYF. The J gene is TRBJ2-7, the V gene TRBV11-3; no reliable D call. Trimming cost V 1 base and J 2 bases, with 9 bases left between them. This CDR3 is built from 14 residues. The germline V gene has CDR1 SGHNT and CDR2 YENEEA. Variable domain in full (rest from reference TRBV11-3 and TRBJ2-7): EAGVVQSPRYKIIEKKQPVAFWCNPISGHNTLYWYLQNLGQGPELLIRYENEEAVDDSQLPKDRFSAERLKGVDSTLKIQPAELGDSAVYLCASSLGQAPYEQYFGPGTRLTVT.